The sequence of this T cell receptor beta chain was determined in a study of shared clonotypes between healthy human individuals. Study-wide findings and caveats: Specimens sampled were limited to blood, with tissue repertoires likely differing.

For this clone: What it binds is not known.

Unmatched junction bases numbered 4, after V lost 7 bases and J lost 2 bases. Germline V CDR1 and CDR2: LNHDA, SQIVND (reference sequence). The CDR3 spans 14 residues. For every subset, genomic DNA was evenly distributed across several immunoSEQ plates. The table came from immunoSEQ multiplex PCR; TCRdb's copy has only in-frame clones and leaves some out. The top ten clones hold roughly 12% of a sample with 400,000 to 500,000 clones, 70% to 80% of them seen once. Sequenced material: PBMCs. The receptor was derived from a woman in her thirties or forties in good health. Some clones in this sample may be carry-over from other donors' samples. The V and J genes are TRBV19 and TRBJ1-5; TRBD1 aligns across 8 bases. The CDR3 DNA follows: TGTGCCAGTAATACAGGGGGAGGCAATCAGCCCCAGCATTTT. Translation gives CASNTGGGNQPQHF.